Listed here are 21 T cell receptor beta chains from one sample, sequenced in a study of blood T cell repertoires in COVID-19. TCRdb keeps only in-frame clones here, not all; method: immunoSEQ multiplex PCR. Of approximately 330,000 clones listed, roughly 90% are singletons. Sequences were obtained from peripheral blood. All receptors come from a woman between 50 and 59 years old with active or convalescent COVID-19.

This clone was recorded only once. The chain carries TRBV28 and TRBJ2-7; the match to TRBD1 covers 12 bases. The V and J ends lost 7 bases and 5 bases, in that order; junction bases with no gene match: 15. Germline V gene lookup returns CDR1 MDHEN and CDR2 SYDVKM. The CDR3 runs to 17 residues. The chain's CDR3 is CASTELGTGGFGDEQYF. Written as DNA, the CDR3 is TGTGCCAGCACCGAACTCGGGACAGGGGGCTTTGGAGACGAGCAGTACTTC.

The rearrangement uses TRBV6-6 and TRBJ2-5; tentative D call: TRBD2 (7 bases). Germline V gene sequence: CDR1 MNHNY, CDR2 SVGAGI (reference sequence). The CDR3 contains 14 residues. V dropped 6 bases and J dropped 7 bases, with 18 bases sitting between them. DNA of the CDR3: TGTGCCAGCAGCCCCGGGGGGCAAGGAGGGACCCAGTACTTC. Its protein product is CASSPGGQGGTQYF.

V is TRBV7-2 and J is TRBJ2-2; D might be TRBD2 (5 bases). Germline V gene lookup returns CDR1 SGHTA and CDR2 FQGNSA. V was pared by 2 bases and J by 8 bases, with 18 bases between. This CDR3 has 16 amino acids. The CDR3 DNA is TGTGCCAGCAGCTTAATGAGCGGCTTCCAGTCGGGGGAGCTGTTTTTT. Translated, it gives CASSLMSGFQSGELFF.

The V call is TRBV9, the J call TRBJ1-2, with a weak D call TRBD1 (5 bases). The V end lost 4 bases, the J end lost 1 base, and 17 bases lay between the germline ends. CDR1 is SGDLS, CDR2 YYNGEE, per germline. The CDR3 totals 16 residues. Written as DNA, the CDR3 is TGTGCCAGCAGCTACGATGCTCAGGGACTTAACTATGGCTACACCTTC. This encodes CASSYDAQGLNYGYTF.

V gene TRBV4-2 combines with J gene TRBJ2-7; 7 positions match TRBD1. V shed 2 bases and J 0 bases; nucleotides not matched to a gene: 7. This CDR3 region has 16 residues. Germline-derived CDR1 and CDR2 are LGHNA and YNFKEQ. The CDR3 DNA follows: TGTGCCAGCAGCCAAAAATCCGGGACAGCCTCCTACGAGCAGTACTTC. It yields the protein CASSQKSGTASYEQYF.

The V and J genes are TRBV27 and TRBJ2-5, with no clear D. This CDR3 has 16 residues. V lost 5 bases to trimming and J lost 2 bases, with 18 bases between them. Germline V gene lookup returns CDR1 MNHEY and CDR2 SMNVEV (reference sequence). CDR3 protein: CASSPRSLVGQETQYF. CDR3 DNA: TGTGCCAGCAGTCCGAGGTCCCTCGTTGGGCAAGAGACCCAGTACTTC.

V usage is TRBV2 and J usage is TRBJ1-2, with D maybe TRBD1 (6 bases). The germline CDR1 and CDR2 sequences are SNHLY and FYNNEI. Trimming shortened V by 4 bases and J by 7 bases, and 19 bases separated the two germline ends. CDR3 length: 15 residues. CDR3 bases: TGTGCCAGCAGTGGGGAACAGGGCCGTCCGGGTGGCTACACCTTC. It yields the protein CASSGEQGRPGGYTF.

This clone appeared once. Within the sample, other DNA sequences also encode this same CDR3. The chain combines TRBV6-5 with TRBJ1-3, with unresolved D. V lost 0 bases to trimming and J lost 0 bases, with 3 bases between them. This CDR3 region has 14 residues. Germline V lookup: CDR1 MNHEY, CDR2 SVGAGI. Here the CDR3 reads CASSYSSSGNTIYF. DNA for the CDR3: TGTGCCAGCAGTTACTCCAGCTCTGGAAACACCATATATTTT.

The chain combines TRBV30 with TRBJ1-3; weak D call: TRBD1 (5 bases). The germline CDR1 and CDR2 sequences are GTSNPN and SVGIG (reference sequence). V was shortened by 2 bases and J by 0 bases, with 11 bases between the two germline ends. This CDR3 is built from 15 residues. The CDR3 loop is CAWSRGVLSGNTIYF. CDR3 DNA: TGTGCCTGGAGTCGGGGGGTCCTCTCTGGAAACACCATATATTTT.

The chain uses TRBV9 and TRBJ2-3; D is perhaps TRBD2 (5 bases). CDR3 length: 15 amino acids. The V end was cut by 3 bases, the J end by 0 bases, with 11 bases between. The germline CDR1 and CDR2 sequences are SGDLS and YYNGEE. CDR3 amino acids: CASSAGFASTDTQYF. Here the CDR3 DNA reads TGTGCCAGCAGCGCGGGGTTTGCTAGCACAGATACGCAGTATTTT.

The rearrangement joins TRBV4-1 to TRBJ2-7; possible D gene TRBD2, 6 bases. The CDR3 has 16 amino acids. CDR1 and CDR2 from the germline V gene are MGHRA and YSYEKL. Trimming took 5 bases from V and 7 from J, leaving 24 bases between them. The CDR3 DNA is TGCGCCAGCAGCGCCCAAGGGGACGGGCGAAGCGGGGAGCAGTACTTC. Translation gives CASSAQGDGRSGEQYF.

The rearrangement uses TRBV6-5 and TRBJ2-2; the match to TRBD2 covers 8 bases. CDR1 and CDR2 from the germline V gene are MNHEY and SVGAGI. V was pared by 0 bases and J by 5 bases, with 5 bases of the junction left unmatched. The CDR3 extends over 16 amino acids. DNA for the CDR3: TGTGCCAGCAGTTACTCTTCGGCTAGCGGGACCGGGGAGCTGTTTTTT. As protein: CASSYSSASGTGELFF.

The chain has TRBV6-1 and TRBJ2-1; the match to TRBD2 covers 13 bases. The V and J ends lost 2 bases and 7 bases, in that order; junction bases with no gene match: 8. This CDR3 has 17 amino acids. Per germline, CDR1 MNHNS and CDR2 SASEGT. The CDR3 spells CASSERTSGSGVNEQFF. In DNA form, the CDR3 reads TGTGCCAGCAGTGAAAGGACTAGCGGGAGTGGAGTTAATGAGCAGTTCTTC.

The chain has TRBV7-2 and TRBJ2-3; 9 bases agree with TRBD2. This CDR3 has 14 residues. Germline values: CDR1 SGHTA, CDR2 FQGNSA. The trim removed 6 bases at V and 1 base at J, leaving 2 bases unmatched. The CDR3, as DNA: TGTGCCAGCAGGACTAGCGGCGGCACAGATACGCAGTATTTT. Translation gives CASRTSGGTDTQYF.

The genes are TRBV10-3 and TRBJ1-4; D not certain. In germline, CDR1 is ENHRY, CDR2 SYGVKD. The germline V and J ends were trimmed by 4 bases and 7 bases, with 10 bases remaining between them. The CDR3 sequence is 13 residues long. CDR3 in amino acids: CAISGAAGEKLFF. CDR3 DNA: TGTGCCATCAGTGGGGCGGCGGGTGAAAAACTGTTTTTT.

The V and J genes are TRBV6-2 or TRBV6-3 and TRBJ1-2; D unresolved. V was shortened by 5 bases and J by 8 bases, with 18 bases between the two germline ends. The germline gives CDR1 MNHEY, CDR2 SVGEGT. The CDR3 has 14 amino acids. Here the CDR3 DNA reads TGTGCCAGCAGTCAAACCCTAGGATTGTCGGGCTACACCTTC. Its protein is CASSQTLGLSGYTF.

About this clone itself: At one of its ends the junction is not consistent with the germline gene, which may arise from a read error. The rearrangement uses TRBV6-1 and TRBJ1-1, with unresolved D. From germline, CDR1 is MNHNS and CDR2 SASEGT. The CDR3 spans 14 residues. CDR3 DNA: TGTGCCAGCAGAGAAGGCCACATGAACACTGAAGCTTTCTTT. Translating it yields CASREGHMNTEAFF.

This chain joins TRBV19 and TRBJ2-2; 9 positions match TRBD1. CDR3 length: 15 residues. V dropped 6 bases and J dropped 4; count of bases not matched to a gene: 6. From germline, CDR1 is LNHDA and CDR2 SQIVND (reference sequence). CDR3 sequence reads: CASRSGTGITGELFF. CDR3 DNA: TGTGCCAGTAGGTCCGGGACAGGGATCACCGGGGAGCTGTTTTTT.

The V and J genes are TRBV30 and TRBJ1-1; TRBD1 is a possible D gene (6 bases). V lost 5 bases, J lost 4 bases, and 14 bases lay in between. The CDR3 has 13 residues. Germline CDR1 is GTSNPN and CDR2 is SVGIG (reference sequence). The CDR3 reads CAWGRQVGTEAFF. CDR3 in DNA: TGTGCCTGGGGCCGACAGGTAGGCACTGAAGCTTTCTTT.

This CDR3 is CASSQARWGQGSGNTIYF. The CDR3 DNA sequence: TGCGCCAGCAGCCAAGCGAGATGGGGACAGGGATCTGGAAACACCATATATTTT. J is TRBJ1-3 and V is TRBV4-3; 9 nucleotides match TRBD1. The CDR3 is made up of 18 amino acids. With 1 base clipped from V and 1 base from J, the junction kept 8 bases outside the gene matches. CDR1 is LGHNA, CDR2 YSLEER, per germline.

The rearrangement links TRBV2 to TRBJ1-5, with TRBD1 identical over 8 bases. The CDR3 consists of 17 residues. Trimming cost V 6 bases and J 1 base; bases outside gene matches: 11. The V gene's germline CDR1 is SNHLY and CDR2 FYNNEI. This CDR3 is CASSPGTGLQSNQPQHF. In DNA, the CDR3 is TGTGCCAGCAGCCCCGGGACAGGCCTACAGAGCAATCAGCCCCAGCATTTT.